These T cell receptor beta chains were read from a single sample in a study of blood T cell dynamics during melanoma immunotherapy. Repertoires were generated with immunoSEQ multiplex PCR, while TCRdb's copy carries only in-frame clones and drops some. This sample's table reports about 39 clones. The sample here was cell-free DNA from blood, taken from a patient treated with checkpoint blockade. These receptor sequences come from a human donor with melanoma. Both conserved end residues are part of each CDR3. Each record gives: J gene, CDR3 length, D gene, clone size, V gene, CDR3 DNA, CDR3 protein. A D gene is named only where the DNA matches it firmly. A clone size is listed for some rows: how often the clone was seen (once, few, many), or a class if it is expanded.

j_gene: TRBJ2-7; len: 15; d_gene: TRBD2; abundance: -; v_gene: TRBV28; CDR3nt: TGTGCCAGCACCCCCACTAGCGGGAGGGCCTACGAGCAGTACTTC; CDR3aa: CASTPTSGRAYEQYF
j_gene: TRBJ2-7; len: 18; d_gene: TRBD2; abundance: -; v_gene: TRBV7-9; CDR3nt: TGTGCCAGCAGCGTATACGGGGGGACTAGCGGGACCTCCTACGAGCAGTACTTC; CDR3aa: CASSVYGGTSGTSYEQYF
j_gene: TRBJ2-1; len: 14; d_gene: -; abundance: -; v_gene: TRBV7-9; CDR3nt: TGTGCCAGCAGCGCCCCGGAGATTCGCGATGAGCAGTTCTTC; CDR3aa: CASSAPEIRDEQFF
j_gene: TRBJ2-5; len: 15; d_gene: TRBD2; abundance: -; v_gene: TRBV27; CDR3nt: TGTGCCAGCAGTTTATGGGCTAGCGGACAAGAGACCCAGTACTTC; CDR3aa: CASSLWASGQETQYF
j_gene: TRBJ1-6; len: 13; d_gene: -; abundance: -; v_gene: TRBV19; CDR3nt: TGTGCCAGTAGTATAGGGGGTAATTCACCCCTCCACTTT; CDR3aa: CASSIGGNSPLHF
j_gene: TRBJ2-5; len: 14; d_gene: -; abundance: once; v_gene: TRBV10-3; CDR3nt: TGTGCCACCTGGGCAGGGGTATACCAAGAGACCCAGTACTTC; CDR3aa: CATWAGVYQETQYF
j_gene: TRBJ1-2; len: 14; d_gene: -; abundance: -; v_gene: TRBV7-2; CDR3nt: TGTGCCAGCAGCTTAGAGGTCAGGGACTATGGCTACACCTTC; CDR3aa: CASSLEVRDYGYTF
j_gene: TRBJ1-2; len: 13; d_gene: TRBD1; abundance: -; v_gene: TRBV2; CDR3nt: TGTGCCAGCAGTGAGGGGGACAGGCACGGCTACACCTTC; CDR3aa: CASSEGDRHGYTF
j_gene: TRBJ1-2; len: 15; d_gene: -; abundance: -; v_gene: TRBV4-1; CDR3nt: TGCGCCAGCAGCCAAGATGGGGCAGCCACCTATGGCTACACCTTC; CDR3aa: CASSQDGAATYGYTF
j_gene: TRBJ2-2; len: 15; d_gene: -; abundance: -; v_gene: TRBV4-2; CDR3nt: TGTGCCAGCAGCCGGCCGGGACTGAACACCGGGGAGCTGTTTTTT; CDR3aa: CASSRPGLNTGELFF
j_gene: TRBJ1-2; len: 15; d_gene: -; abundance: -; v_gene: TRBV5-4; CDR3nt: TGTGCCAGCCGTTGTTTACCAGGAAAGACCTATGGCTACACCTTC; CDR3aa: CASRCLPGKTYGYTF
j_gene: TRBJ2-5; len: 11; d_gene: -; abundance: -; v_gene: TRBV4-2; CDR3nt: TGTGCCAGCAGCCTGGGGGAGACCCAGTACTTC; CDR3aa: CASSLGETQYF
j_gene: TRBJ1-5; len: 15; d_gene: TRBD1; abundance: -; v_gene: TRBV6-1; CDR3nt: TGTGCCAGCAGTGACCGGCAGGGGGGGAATCAGCCCCAGCATTTT; CDR3aa: CASSDRQGGNQPQHF
j_gene: TRBJ1-1; len: 17; d_gene: TRBD1; abundance: -; v_gene: TRBV19; CDR3nt: TGTGCCAGTAGTATAGATCCCCAGGCAGGGGGCTGGACTGAAGCTTTCTTT; CDR3aa: CASSIDPQAGGWTEAFF
j_gene: TRBJ2-1; len: 14; d_gene: -; abundance: few; v_gene: TRBV14; CDR3nt: TGTGCCAGCAGCCCCCGGGTGGCTTACAATGAGCAGTTCTTC; CDR3aa: CASSPRVAYNEQFF
j_gene: TRBJ2-3; len: 15; d_gene: -; abundance: -; v_gene: TRBV7-9; CDR3nt: TGTGCCAGCAGCTTCCCCAGGAGGGTCGGGAATACGCAGTATTTT; CDR3aa: CASSFPRRVGNTQYF
j_gene: TRBJ2-7; len: 15; d_gene: TRBD2; abundance: -; v_gene: TRBV11-1; CDR3nt: TGTGCCAGCAGCTTAGCGCAGGGACTAGCCTACGAGCAGTACTTC; CDR3aa: CASSLAQGLAYEQYF
j_gene: TRBJ1-1; len: 15; d_gene: -; abundance: -; v_gene: TRBV21-1; CDR3nt: TGTGCCAGCAGAGATGGCTACACAATTCGCACTGAAGCTTTCTTT; CDR3aa: CASRDGYTIRTEAFF